This record looks at one T cell receptor beta chain sequence and its context. Its specificity is not known. Deletions cut 8 bases from V and 4 bases from J, with 12 bases between. The CDR3 consists of 13 residues. Germline assignment: CDR1 MNHNS and CDR2 SASEGT. The assay was immunoSEQ multiplex PCR, and TCRdb's table has in-frame clones only and misses some. The sample includes more than 70,000 clones, roughly 78% of them seen just once. The record originates from a study of OX40 agonist ivuxolimab in advanced cancers. Overall study context: Patients received ivuxolimab, an agonistic anti-OX40 (CD134) antibody. Overall study findings and caveats: With doses of 0.1 to 3.0 mg/kg, CD4+ and CD8+ blood T cells had undergone clonal expansion by week 6. On average, a greater number of expanded clones characterised CD8+ T cells relative to CD4+.

This TCR came from an adult with an advanced solid tumor such as melanoma, head and neck, liver or kidney cancer. The chain couples TRBV6-1 to TRBJ1-5; a weak D match, TRBD1 (5 bases). This specimen consisted of CD4+ or CD8+ T cells sorted from blood, obtained in a trial of the OX40 agonist ivuxolimab. CDR3 loop: CASLQGSNQPQHF. The CDR3 DNA follows: TGTGCCAGCCTCCAGGGTTCAAATCAGCCCCAGCATTTT.